This TCR beta chain was identified during a study of graft-versus-host responses after intestinal transplantation. The method was immunoSEQ multiplex PCR; TCRdb's version includes in-frame clones alone and lacks a portion of them. The sample contains about 57,000 clones, 70% to 90% of which appear only once. Overall study findings and caveats: Recipient-marrow GvH clones were detected, some having first appeared in ileum or blood.

The CDR3 totals 15 residues. Losses at the gene ends were 0 bases for V and 5 bases for J; bases not matched to a gene: 4. Germline V gene data show CDR1 as SGHDT and CDR2 as YYEEEE. About this clone: Its specificity is unknown.

The chain couples TRBV5-6 to TRBJ2-3; 9 bases line up with TRBD2. Sequencing was performed on PBMCs, taken 26 days after transplant. This receptor was obtained from a human patient who received an intestinal transplant, so some T cells may come from the graft donor. The CDR3 sequence is CASSLGLAVRDTQYF. In nucleotides, the CDR3 is TGTGCCAGCAGCTTGGGACTAGCGGTCCGAGATACGCAGTATTTT.